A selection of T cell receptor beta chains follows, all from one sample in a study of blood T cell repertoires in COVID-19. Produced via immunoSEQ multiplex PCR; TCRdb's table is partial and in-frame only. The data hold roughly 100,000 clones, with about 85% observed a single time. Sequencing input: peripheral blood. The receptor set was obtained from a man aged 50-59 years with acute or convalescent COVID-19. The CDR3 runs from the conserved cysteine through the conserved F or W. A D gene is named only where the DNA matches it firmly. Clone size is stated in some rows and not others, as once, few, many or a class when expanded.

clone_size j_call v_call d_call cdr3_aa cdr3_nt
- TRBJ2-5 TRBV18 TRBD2 CASSRTSGKETQYF TGTGCCAGCTCACGGACTAGCGGGAAAGAGACCCAGTACTTC
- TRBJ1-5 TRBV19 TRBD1 CASSVIQGFNQPQHF TGTGCCAGTAGCGTTATACAGGGGTTCAATCAGCCCCAGCATTTT
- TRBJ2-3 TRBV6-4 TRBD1 CASSRQGAGDTQYF TGTGCCAGCAGCCGACAGGGGGCGGGAGATACGCAGTATTTT
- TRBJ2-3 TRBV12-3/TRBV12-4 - CASRSGGTDTQYF TGTGCCAGCAGATCCGGGGGCACAGATACGCAGTATTTT
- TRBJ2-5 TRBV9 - CASSVPGVETQYF TGTGCCAGCAGCGTTCCGGGGGTAGAGACCCAGTACTTC
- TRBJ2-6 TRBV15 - CATTGSGANVLTF TGTGCCACTACAGGCTCTGGGGCCAACGTCCTGACTTTC
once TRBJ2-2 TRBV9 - CASSATGSGHTGELFF TGTGCCAGCAGCGCTACCGGGAGCGGACACACCGGGGAGCTGTTTTTT
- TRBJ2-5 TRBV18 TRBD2 CASSPGLGGETQYF TGTGCCAGCTCACCCGGACTAGGAGGAGAGACCCAGTACTTC
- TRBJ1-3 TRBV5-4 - CASSKTGTPSGNTIYF TGTGCCAGCAGCAAGACCGGGACACCCTCTGGAAACACCATATATTTT
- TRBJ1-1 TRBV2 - CASSPRTRNTEAFF TGTGCCAGCAGTCCACGGACAAGAAACACTGAAGCTTTCTTT
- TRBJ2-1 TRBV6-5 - CAFKSTDEQFF TGTGCCTTCAAAAGTACTGATGAGCAGTTCTTC
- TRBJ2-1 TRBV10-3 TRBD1 CAISERQGSYNEQFF TGTGCCATCAGTGAGCGACAGGGGTCCTACAATGAGCAGTTCTTC
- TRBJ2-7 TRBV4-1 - CASSQAGTRLSYEQYF TGCGCCAGCAGCCAAGCCGGGACTCGACTATCCTACGAGCAGTACTTC
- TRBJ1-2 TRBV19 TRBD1 CASSAPGQGSYGYTF TGTGCCAGTAGTGCGCCGGGACAGGGTTCCTATGGCTACACCTTC
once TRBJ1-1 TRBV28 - CASSLRGTEAFF TGTGCCAGCAGTTTAAGAGGCACTGAAGCTTTCTTT
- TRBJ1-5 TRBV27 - CASSIVHNQPQHF TGTGCCAGCAGTATCGTACACAATCAGCCCCAGCATTTT
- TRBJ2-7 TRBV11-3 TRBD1 CASSLTGVYYEQYF TGTGCCAGCAGCTTAACAGGGGTATACTACGAGCAGTACTTC
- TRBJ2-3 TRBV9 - CASSDLTAGDTQYF TGTGCCAGCAGCGATCTGACTGCGGGAGATACGCAGTATTTT
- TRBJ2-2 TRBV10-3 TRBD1 CAISEGGDRVSANTGELFF TGTGCCATCAGTGAAGGGGGAGACAGGGTTTCGGCGAACACCGGGGAGCTGTTTTTT
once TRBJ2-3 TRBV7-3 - CASSLTRDEGTDTQYF TGTGCCAGCAGCTTAACGAGGGATGAGGGCACAGATACGCAGTATTTT
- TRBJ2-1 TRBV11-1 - CASSFYGNEQFF TGTGCCAGCAGCTTTTACGGCAATGAGCAGTTCTTC
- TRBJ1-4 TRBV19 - CASSMHRQSVEKLFF TGTGCCAGTAGTATGCACAGACAGAGTGTTGAAAAACTGTTTTTT
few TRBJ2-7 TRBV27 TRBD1 CASSLRDSTLLEQYF TGTGCCAGCAGTTTACGGGACAGCACCCTCTTAGAGCAGTACTTC
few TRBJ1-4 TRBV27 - CASSIRGFEKLFF TGTGCCAGCTCCATCCGGGGGTTTGAAAAACTGTTTTTT
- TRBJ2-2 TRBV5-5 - CASSAQGTNTGELFF TGTGCCAGCAGCGCACAGGGCACGAACACCGGGGAGCTGTTTTTT
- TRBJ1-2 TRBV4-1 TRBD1 CASSQAWTGWGSDGYTF TGCGCCAGCAGCCAAGCCTGGACAGGGTGGGGTTCGGATGGCTACACCTTC
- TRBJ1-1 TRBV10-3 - CAISASGRANTEAFF TGTGCCATCAGTGCCTCAGGTAGAGCGAACACTGAAGCTTTCTTT
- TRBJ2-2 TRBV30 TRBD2 CAWSVPGGGNTGELFF TGTGCCTGGAGTGTACCTGGGGGGGGTAACACCGGGGAGCTGTTTTTT
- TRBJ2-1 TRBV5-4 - CASSFGFTAKISSYNEQFF TGTGCCAGCAGCTTCGGGTTCACCGCCAAGATTAGCTCCTACAATGAGCAGTTCTTC
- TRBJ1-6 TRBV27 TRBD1 CASSPQGQGRNSPLHF TGTGCCAGCAGTCCCCAGGGACAGGGCCGAAATTCACCCCTCCACTTT
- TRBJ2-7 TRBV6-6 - CASSPGDGYEQYF TGTGCCAGCAGTCCAGGGGACGGCTACGAGCAGTACTTC
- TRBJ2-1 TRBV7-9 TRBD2 CASIPPGLALYNEQFF TGTGCCAGCATCCCACCGGGACTAGCGCTTTACAATGAGCAGTTCTTC
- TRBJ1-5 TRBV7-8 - CASSTQGLYSNQPQHF TGTGCCAGCAGCACCCAAGGACTATATAGCAATCAGCCCCAGCATTTT
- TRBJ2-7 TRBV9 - CASSEAGTTYEQYF TGTGCCAGCAGCGAAGCCGGGACAACCTACGAGCAGTACTTC
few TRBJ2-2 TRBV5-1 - CASSFEDNTGELFF TGCGCCAGCAGCTTTGAGGATAACACCGGGGAGCTGTTTTTT
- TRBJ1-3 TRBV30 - CAWSVLLSGNTIYF TGTGCCTGGAGTGTTTTATTATCGGGAAACACCATATATTTT
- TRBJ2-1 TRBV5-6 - CASSLGRSYNEQFF TGTGCCAGCAGCTTGGGCCGGTCATACAATGAGCAGTTCTTC
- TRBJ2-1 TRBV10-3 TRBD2 CAISEGTSGSNEQFF TGTGCCATCAGTGAGGGGACTAGCGGGAGTAACGAGCAGTTCTTC
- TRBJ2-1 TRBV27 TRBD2 CASSLSILEWTSGIGGEQFF TGTGCCAGCAGTTTATCGATTTTAGAGTGGACTAGCGGGATCGGAGGTGAGCAGTTCTTC
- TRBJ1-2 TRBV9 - CASSVAQSNGYTF TGTGCCAGCAGCGTAGCACAGTCAAATGGCTACACCTTC
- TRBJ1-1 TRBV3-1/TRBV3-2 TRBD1 CASSGQGFTEAFF TGTGCCAGCAGCGGACAGGGTTTTACTGAAGCTTTCTTT
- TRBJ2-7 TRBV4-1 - CASSQRRISSYEQYF TGCGCCAGCAGCCAACGGAGGATTAGCTCCTACGAGCAGTACTTC
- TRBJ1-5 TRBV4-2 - CASSQEGRGVGQPQHF TGTGCCAGCAGCCAAGAGGGCCGGGGAGTGGGTCAGCCCCAGCATTTT
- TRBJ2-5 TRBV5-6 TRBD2 CASSPTSGSQETQYF TGTGCCAGCAGTCCGACTAGCGGGAGCCAAGAGACCCAGTACTTC